The next 8 T cell receptor beta chains were all read from a single sample in a study of prognosis after radiotherapy for stage I lung cancer. The authors amplified TCR beta CDR3 from genomic DNA using two-round multiplex PCR. Primers targeting each individual TRBV and TRBJ gene were applied in first-round PCR. TCRdb analysed the multiplex PCR reads with MiXCR anew, one entry per CDR3 protein. There are around 13,000 distinct CDR3 sequences in the sample; 43% occur only once, and approximately 40% lies in the top ten. The input for sequencing was PBMCs, taken before or after stereotactic body radiation therapy (not recorded which). The receptors shown here come from a donor over 45 with non-small cell lung cancer.

As regards this clonotype: The germline gene is not matched at one end of the junction; a read error may be the cause. The chain couples TRBV5-1 to TRBJ1-3; 7 nucleotides line up with TRBD1. The germline CDR1 and CDR2 sequences are SGHRS and YFSETQ. The CDR3 runs to 14 residues. CDR3 nucleotides: TGCGCCAGCATCGACCCGACAGGGCCAAACACCACATATTTT. As protein: CASIDPTGPNTTYF.

This clonotype occurred many times. The J gene is TRBJ2-7, the V gene TRBV20-1; 10 nucleotides line up with TRBD2. With V trimmed by 5 bases and J by 4 bases, 14 bases remained unmatched. CDR1 is DFQATT and CDR2 is SNEGSKA in the germline V gene (reference sequence). This CDR3 has 16 residues. CDR3: CSALFQAGGPVYEQYF. In DNA, the CDR3 is TGCAGTGCTTTGTTTCAAGCGGGGGGGCCGGTGTACGAGCAGTACTTC.

There are a few counts of this clonotype. Since a much larger clone is just one base distant, this may be a read error. The gene calls are TRBV15 and TRBJ1-5; D may be TRBD1 (5 bases). Germline V CDR1 and CDR2: LNHNV, YYDKDF (reference sequence). This CDR3 has 15 amino acids. Trimming removed 5 bases from V and 6 bases from J, with 17 bases in between. The CDR3 DNA follows: TGTGCCACCAGCCTCTGGACAAGTTTAAGTCAGCCCCAGCATTTT. The encoded protein is CATSLWTSLSQPQHF.

This chain uses TRBV12-3 or TRBV12-4 with TRBJ1-2; tentatively, D is TRBD1 (5 bases). V was shortened by 6 bases and J by 8 bases, with 19 bases between the two germline ends. CDR3 size: 14 residues. The CDR3 here is CASRLTGTDKGYTF. In DNA form, the CDR3 reads TGTGCCAGCAGACTTACCGGGACGGACAAGGGCTACACCTTC.

This clonotype was counted between two and nine times. The V call is TRBV29-1, the J call TRBJ2-7, with 7 nucleotides matching TRBD2. The J segment lost 6 bases and the V segment lost 1 base, leaving 9 bases of the junction unmatched. This CDR3 comprises 14 residues. From germline, CDR1 is SQVTM and CDR2 ANQGSEA. The CDR3, as DNA: TGCAGCGTTGAAGGTCGGTACCTAGCGGCCGAGCAGTACTTC. Translation gives CSVEGRYLAAEQYF.

The CDR3 protein is CASSQPWGTNEKLFF. In DNA, the CDR3 is TGTGCCAGCAGTCAACCATGGGGAACTAATGAAAAACTGTTTTTT. V and J are TRBV6-1 and TRBJ1-4, with no clear D. CDR3 size: 15 residues. The germline V gene encodes CDR1 MNHNS and CDR2 SASEGT. Trimming left V 5 bases short and J 1 base short, with 11 bases between.

This clonotype was picked up many times. This chain connects TRBV2 to TRBJ2-1, with 8 positions matching TRBD1. The trim removed 3 bases at V and 1 base at J, leaving 2 bases unmatched. The germline V gene encodes CDR1 SNHLY and CDR2 FYNNEI. This CDR3 comprises 15 residues. The CDR3 nucleotides read TGTGCCAGCAGTGAGACAGGGGATTCCTACAATGAGCAGTTCTTC. Its protein is CASSETGDSYNEQFF.

This clonotype was observed at least ten times. The chain recombines TRBV28 with TRBJ1-2; TRBD1 matches 7 bases. This CDR3 has 12 residues. With 5 bases clipped from V and 7 bases from J, the junction kept 4 bases outside the gene matches. CDR1 and CDR2 from the germline V gene are MDHEN and SYDVKM. In DNA, the CDR3 is TGTGCCAGCAGTGGCAGGGGGTTTGGCTACACCTTC. Translated: CASSGRGFGYTF.